This T cell receptor beta chain appears in the sequencing data of a study of cytomegalovirus exposure and HLA in healthy donors. Study-wide results and limits: Subsequent analysis showed first-cohort TCR clusters tending to co-occur in 95 to 150 validation repertoires. Three chains linked to CMV were shown in vitro to be specific for CMV antigens.

The validation cohort, a group of 120 subjects, included the donors and was separate from the approximately 650-subject first cohort. With regard to this clone: The antigen remains unidentified.

Sequencing used immunoSEQ multiplex PCR; TCRdb keeps in-frame clones, though not all of them. The data hold roughly 120,000 clones, with 85% to 90% observed a single time. The sequence was obtained from a young woman in good health and CMV-seropositive. Sequencing used PBMCs.

CDR3 in amino acids: CASSPQRRGDTQYF. Written as DNA, the CDR3 is TGTGCCAGCTCCCCCCAGCGGAGAGGGGATACGCAGTATTTT. The V gene is TRBV25-1, the J gene TRBJ2-3, with D perhaps matching TRBD2 (5 bases). Germline V lookup: CDR1 MGHDK, CDR2 SYGVNS. V was cut by 8 bases and J by 6 bases, with 18 bases left in between. CDR3 length: 14 residues.